This T cell receptor beta chain was recorded in a study of CD8 T cells in ankylosing spondylitis. V was trimmed by 5 bases and J by 6 bases, leaving 13 bases between them. Germline loops: CDR1 MGHRA, CDR2 YSYEKL. The CDR3 is 14 residues long. This clonotype showed up many times. One entry per CDR3 protein results from TCRdb running MiXCR on the 5' RACE reads. The table includes 200,000 to 300,000 distinct CDR3 sequences, around 8% detected once. The origin of this receptor is a female donor with ankylosing spondylitis or in good health (not recorded which). Sequencing was performed on blood, either unsorted or a sorted T cell fraction (not recorded which). This chain joins TRBV4-1 and TRBJ2-2; D possibly uses TRBD1 or TRBD2 (6 bases each). The DNA of the CDR3 is TGCGCCAGCAGCGGGGGGCAGGTAGCCGGGGAGCTGTTTTTT. Protein product: CASSGGQVAGELFF.